Each of the 16 T cell receptor beta chains below was sequenced from the same sample in a study of blood T cell repertoires in COVID-19. Method: immunoSEQ multiplex PCR; TCRdb's copy keeps in-frame clones and lacks some. This sample has about 240,000 clones, with about 90% found just once. The sample comprised peripheral blood. The receptor source for this set is a woman in her 30s who had recovered from COVID-19.

This chain uses TRBV9 with TRBJ1-6; unclear D gene. Germline CDR1 and CDR2: SGDLS and YYNGEE. V gave up 0 bases and J gave up 5 bases, with 9 bases separating them. The CDR3 runs 15 residues. CDR3 coding DNA: TGTGCCAGCAGCGTAGGAGCGGGAAATAATTCACCCCTCCACTTT. Translated: CASSVGAGNNSPLHF. Using reference TRBV9 and TRBJ1-6 for the parts outside the CDR3, the full variable domain is DSGVTQTPKHLITATGQRVTLRCSPRSGDLSVYWYQQSLDQGLQFLIQYYNGEERAKGNILERFSAQQFPDLHSELNLSSLELGDSALYFCASSVGAGNNSPLHFGNGTRLTVT.

This clone was recorded a few times. This chain connects TRBV2 to TRBJ2-7, with 11 bases fitting TRBD2. The germline CDR1 and CDR2 sequences are SNHLY and FYNNEI. V trimming: 6 bases; J trimming: 9 bases; junction bases outside the gene matches: 13. The CDR3 sequence is 15 residues long. The CDR3, as DNA: TGTGCCAGCAGCCCCCTAGGGGGACTAGCGGAGCCGCAGTACTTC. It is translated as CASSPLGGLAEPQYF.

This sequence joins TRBV7-6 and TRBJ2-2, with D maybe TRBD2 (5 bases). The length of the CDR3 is 14 residues. Germline-derived CDR1 and CDR2 are SGHVS and FNYEAQ. Trimming stripped 5 bases from V and 3 bases from J, with 10 bases between. The CDR3 nucleotides are TGTGCCAGCAGCCCGACTACCTACACCGGGGAGCTGTTTTTT. Encoded protein: CASSPTTYTGELFF.

J is TRBJ1-2 and V is TRBV5-4; 8 bases line up with TRBD1. This CDR3 has 15 residues. V was clipped by 9 bases and J by 8 bases; unmatched bases: 18. Germline assignment: CDR1 SGHNT and CDR2 YYREEE (reference sequence). Here the CDR3 reads CATYHQTTGGTGYTF. The CDR3, as DNA: TGTGCCACCTACCACCAAACAACAGGGGGTACCGGCTACACCTTC.

The rearrangement uses TRBV9 and TRBJ2-1, with D possibly matching TRBD1 (6 bases). CDR1 SGDLS and CDR2 YYNGEE come from the germline V gene. The length of the CDR3 is 15 residues. With 3 bases removed from V and 1 base from J, the gap between germline ends came to 11 bases. The CDR3 loop is CASSGQEESYNEQFF. In DNA, the CDR3 is TGTGCCAGCAGCGGACAGGAGGAATCCTACAATGAGCAGTTCTTC.

CDR3 coding DNA: TGTGCCATCACGGGTGAAAACACTGAAGCTTTCTTT. Its translation: CAITGENTEAFF. The V call is TRBV10-3, the J call TRBJ1-1; D is uncertain. Trimming removed 7 bases at V and 2 bases at J, with 8 bases between. The length of the CDR3 is 12 residues. Per germline, CDR1 ENHRY and CDR2 SYGVKD.

This sequence joins TRBV5-4 and TRBJ2-7; possible D gene TRBD2, 6 bases. CDR3 size: 18 residues. V shed 3 bases and J shed 7 bases, with 29 bases lying between them. In germline, CDR1 is SGHNT, CDR2 YYREEE (reference sequence). CDR3 nucleotide sequence: TGTGCCAGCAGCTGGAGTGGAGTTTCGGGACTGGGGAGGAGGGAGCAGTACTTC. It codes for CASSWSGVSGLGRREQYF.

The gene calls are TRBV13 and TRBJ2-5; 7 bases fit TRBD2. Germline lookup yields CDR1 PRHDT and CDR2 FYEKMQ (reference sequence). With 2 bases clipped from V and 5 bases from J, the junction kept 2 bases outside the gene matches. The length of the CDR3 is 13 residues. The CDR3 DNA reads as TGTGCCAGCAGCTTAAGCGGGGTGGAGACCCAGTACTTC. It codes for CASSLSGVETQYF.

The genes are TRBV7-2 and TRBJ2-4, with D possibly being TRBD2 (5 bases). The CDR3 is 14 amino acids. V shed 4 bases and J shed 2 bases, with 9 bases lying between them. CDR1 and CDR2 from the germline V gene are SGHTA and FQGNSA. DNA of the CDR3: TGTGCCAGCAGCTCGGAGGTTACCAAAAACATTCAGTACTTC. This gives the protein CASSSEVTKNIQYF.

The rearrangement joins TRBV7-2 to TRBJ1-4, with D hard to call. The CDR3 spans 14 residues. Germline CDR1 SGHTA, CDR2 FQGNSA. The V end was cut by 1 base, the J end by 8 bases, with 11 bases between. The CDR3 is CASSLERAEEKLFF. The CDR3, as DNA: TGTGCCAGCAGCTTAGAGCGTGCGGAGGAAAAACTGTTTTTT. The variable domain in full, completed from reference TRBV7-2 and TRBJ1-4, reads GAGVSQSPSNKVTEKGKDVELRCDPISGHTALYWYRQSLGQGLEFLIYFQGNSAPDKSGLPSDRFSAERTGGSVSTLTIQRTQQEDSAVYLCASSLERAEEKLFFGSGTQLSVL.

The J gene is TRBJ2-7, the V gene TRBV27, with D perhaps matching TRBD1 (6 bases). In germline, CDR1 is MNHEY, CDR2 SMNVEV (reference sequence). V was clipped by 6 bases and J by 6 bases, with 15 bases between them. The CDR3 totals 13 residues. CDR3 DNA sequence: TGTGCCAGCAGCCCCAGGGGCGGACGCGAGCAGTACTTC. Residues: CASSPRGGREQYF.

This chain joins TRBV5-6 and TRBJ1-1, with D possibly TRBD1 on 6 matching bases. Trimming took 2 bases from V and 0 from J, leaving 11 bases between them. Looked up from germline, CDR1 is SGHDT and CDR2 is YYEEEE. The CDR3 contains 15 residues. The CDR3 reads CASSFRQVLNTEAFF. The CDR3 DNA follows: TGTGCCAGCAGCTTTCGACAGGTACTGAACACTGAAGCTTTCTTT.

This clone was recorded once. The same CDR3 is also encoded by other DNA sequences in this sample. The chain links TRBV5-1 to TRBJ2-3, with 7 bases matching TRBD2. Germline V gene sequence: CDR1 SGHRS, CDR2 YFSETQ. J gave up 2 bases and V 1 base, and 7 bases lay outside the gene matches. This CDR3 is 16 amino acids long. The chain's CDR3 is CASSLRTGGNTDTQYF. Here the CDR3 DNA reads TGCGCCAGCAGCTTGAGGACGGGGGGAAACACAGATACGCAGTATTTT.

The J gene is TRBJ1-2, the V gene TRBV4-3; no reliable D call. Trimming took 5 bases from V and 7 from J, leaving 23 bases between them. CDR1 and CDR2 (germline): LGHNA, YSLEER. CDR3 length: 16 residues. CDR3 sequence: CASSSQPGSPSGGYTF. In DNA form, the CDR3 reads TGCGCCAGCAGCTCTCAACCGGGAAGCCCCTCGGGTGGCTACACCTTC.

The V call is TRBV29-1, the J call TRBJ1-1; the D is unclear. CDR3 size: 13 residues. Germline V gene lookup returns CDR1 SQVTM and CDR2 ANQGSEA. V was pared by 8 bases and J by 4 bases, with 17 bases between. CDR3 amino acids: CSTSEGFTTEAFF. Here the CDR3 DNA reads TGCAGCACGTCGGAGGGTTTCACCACTGAAGCTTTCTTT.

This sequence joins TRBV24-1 and TRBJ2-3; 11 bases map to TRBD2. Germline assignment: CDR1 KGHDR and CDR2 SFDVKD. The J segment lost 3 bases and the V segment lost 0 bases, leaving 7 bases of the junction unmatched. The CDR3 extends over 18 amino acids. Written as DNA, the CDR3 is TGTGCCACCAGTGATTTGAGTCAGGGACTAGCGGAAACAGATACGCAGTATTTT. Translation gives CATSDLSQGLAETDTQYF.